This T cell receptor (beta chain) is from a study of shared clonotypes between healthy human individuals. Study-wide results and caveats: Among several donors, approximately 5% of naive CD4 clonotypes were found in common. The small donor group covered limited genetic and exposure diversity.

Using immunoSEQ multiplex PCR, the repertoire was profiled, and TCRdb retains in-frame clones only, with some absent. The data hold about 600,000 clones, with around 97% observed a single time. Of note for this clone: Its antigen remains unidentified.

CDR1 and CDR2 (germline): MNHNY, SVGAGI (reference sequence). V gave up 2 bases and J gave up 5 bases, with 10 bases separating them. The CDR3 is made up of 14 amino acids. This sequence originates from a young woman in good health. V is TRBV6-6 and J is TRBJ1-5; no clear D gene. Material for sequencing was naive CD4+ T cells sorted from blood. Subset in this sample: CD45RA+ positively selected. Here the CDR3 reads CASSYRVSDQPQHF. CDR3 nucleotide sequence: TGTGCCAGCAGTTACAGGGTGAGTGATCAGCCCCAGCATTTT.